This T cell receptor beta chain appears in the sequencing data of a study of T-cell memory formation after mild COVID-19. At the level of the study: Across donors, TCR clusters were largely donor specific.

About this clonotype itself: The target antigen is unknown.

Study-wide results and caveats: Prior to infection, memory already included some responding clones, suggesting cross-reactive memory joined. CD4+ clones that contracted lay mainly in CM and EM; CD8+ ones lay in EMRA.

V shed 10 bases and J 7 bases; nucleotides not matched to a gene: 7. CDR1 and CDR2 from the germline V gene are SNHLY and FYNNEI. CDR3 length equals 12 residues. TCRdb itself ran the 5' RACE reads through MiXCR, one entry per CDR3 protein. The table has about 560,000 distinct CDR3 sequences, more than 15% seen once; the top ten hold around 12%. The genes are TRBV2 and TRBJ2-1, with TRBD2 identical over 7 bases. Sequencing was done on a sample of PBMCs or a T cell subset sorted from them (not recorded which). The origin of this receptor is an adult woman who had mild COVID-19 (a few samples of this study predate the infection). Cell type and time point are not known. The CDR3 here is CAIRTRWNEQFF. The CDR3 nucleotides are TGTGCCATTCGGACTAGGTGGAATGAGCAGTTCTTC.